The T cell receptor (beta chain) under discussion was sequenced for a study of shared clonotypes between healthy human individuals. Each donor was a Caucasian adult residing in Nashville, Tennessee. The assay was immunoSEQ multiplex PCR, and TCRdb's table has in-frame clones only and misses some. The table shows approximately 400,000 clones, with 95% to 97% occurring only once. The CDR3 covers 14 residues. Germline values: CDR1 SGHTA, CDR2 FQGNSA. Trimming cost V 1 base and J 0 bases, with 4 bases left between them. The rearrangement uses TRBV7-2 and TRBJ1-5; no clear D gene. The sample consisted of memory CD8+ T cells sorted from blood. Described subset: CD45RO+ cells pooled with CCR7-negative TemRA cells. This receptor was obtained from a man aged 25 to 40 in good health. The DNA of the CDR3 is TGTGCCAGCAGCTTAGTTTATAGCAATCAGCCCCAGCATTTT. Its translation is CASSLVYSNQPQHF.